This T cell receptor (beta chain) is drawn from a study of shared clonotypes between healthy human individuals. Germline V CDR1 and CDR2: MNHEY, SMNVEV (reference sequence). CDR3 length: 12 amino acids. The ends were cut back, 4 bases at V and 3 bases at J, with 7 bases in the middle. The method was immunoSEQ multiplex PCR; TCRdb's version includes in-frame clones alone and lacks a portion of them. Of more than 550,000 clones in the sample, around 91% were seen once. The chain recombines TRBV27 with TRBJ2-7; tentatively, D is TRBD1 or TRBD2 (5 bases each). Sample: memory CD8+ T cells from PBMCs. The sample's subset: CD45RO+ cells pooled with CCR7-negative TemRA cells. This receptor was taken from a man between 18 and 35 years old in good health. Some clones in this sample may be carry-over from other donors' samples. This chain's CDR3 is CASSWDGYEQYF. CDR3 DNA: TGTGCCAGCAGTTGGGACGGCTACGAGCAGTACTTC.